The source of this TCR beta chain is a study of shared clonotypes between healthy human individuals. General study points: The study sampled only blood, and tissue repertoires likely differ.

Of note for this clone: As yet, its antigen is unknown.

V was clipped by 0 bases and J by 3 bases, with 15 bases between them. The germline CDR1 and CDR2 sequences are MNHEY and SVGAGI. CDR3 length: 16 amino acids. CD45RO-negative cells were positively selected for CCR7, leaving out terminally differentiated effector memory CD45RA+ cells. The table came from immunoSEQ multiplex PCR; TCRdb's copy has only in-frame clones and leaves some out. The table has roughly 1,800,000 clones, over 85% seen once. This sequence originates from a man between 18 and 29 years old in good health. The chain employs TRBV6-5 and TRBJ2-7; D is perhaps TRBD2 (6 bases). The sample was naive CD8+ T cells sorted from blood. The CDR3 region has the DNA TGTGCCAGCAGTTACTCGGCGGGGCACGGGGTCTACGAGCAGTACTTC. This sequence encodes CASSYSAGHGVYEQYF.